The source of this TCR beta chain is a study of regulatory T cells in long-lasting Graves disease. The V gene's germline CDR1 is SNHLY and CDR2 FYNNEI. The CDR3 extends over 13 amino acids. The V end lost 8 bases, the J end lost 5 bases, and 15 bases lay between the germline ends. This clonotype was seen ten or more times. Construction of TCR beta libraries relied on iRepertoire HTBI primers and on Arm-PCR targeting CDR3 regions. TCRdb reprocessed the multiplex PCR reads via MiXCR and lists one record per CDR3 protein. The table shows hundreds of thousands of distinct CDR3 sequences, with about 15% occurring only once. Specified time point: newly diagnosed GD, antithyroid drugs for less than 3 months. PBMCs were the source of the RNA used for TCR sequencing. This sample also appeared in a second study, on T cells in Graves' hyperthyroidism and ophthalmopathy.

The clonotype comes from a woman aged 30 to 39 with Graves disease. This rearrangement joins TRBV2 to TRBJ2-5, with unresolved D. The specimen was peripheral blood mononuclear cells (PBMCs), collected at new diagnosis, from a patient treated with antithyroid drugs. CDR3 region: CASGGPPSETQYF. Written as DNA, the CDR3 is TGTGCCAGCGGTGGCCCCCCGTCGGAGACCCAGTACTTC.